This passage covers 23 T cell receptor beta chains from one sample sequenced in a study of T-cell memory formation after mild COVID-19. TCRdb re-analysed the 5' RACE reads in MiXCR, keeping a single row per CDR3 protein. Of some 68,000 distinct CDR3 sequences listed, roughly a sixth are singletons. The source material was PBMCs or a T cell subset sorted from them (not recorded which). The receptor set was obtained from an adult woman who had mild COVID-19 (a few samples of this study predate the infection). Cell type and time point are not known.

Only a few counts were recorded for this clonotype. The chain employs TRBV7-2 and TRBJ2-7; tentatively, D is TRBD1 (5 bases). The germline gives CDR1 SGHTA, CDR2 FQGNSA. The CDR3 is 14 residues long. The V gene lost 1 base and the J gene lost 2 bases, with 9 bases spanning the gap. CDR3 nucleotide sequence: TGTGCCAGCAGCTTAGGGGGCAGCCCCTACGAGCAGTACTTC. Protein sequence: CASSLGGSPYEQYF.

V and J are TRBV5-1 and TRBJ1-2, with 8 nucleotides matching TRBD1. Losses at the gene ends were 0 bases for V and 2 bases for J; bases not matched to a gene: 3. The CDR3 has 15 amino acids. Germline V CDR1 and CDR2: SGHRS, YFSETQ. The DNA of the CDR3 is TGCGCCAGCAGCTTGGAGGCAGGGGGCAACTATGGCTACACCTTC. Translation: CASSLEAGGNYGYTF.

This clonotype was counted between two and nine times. CDR3 DNA sequence: TGCGTTTCGGGGGGGGCGAGCACAGATACGCAGTATTTT. Amino acid sequence: CVSGGASTDTQYF. The rearrangement uses TRBV29-1 and TRBJ2-3, with 8 bases that match TRBD2. The germline CDR1 and CDR2 sequences are SQVTM and ANQGSEA. The length of the CDR3 is 13 residues.

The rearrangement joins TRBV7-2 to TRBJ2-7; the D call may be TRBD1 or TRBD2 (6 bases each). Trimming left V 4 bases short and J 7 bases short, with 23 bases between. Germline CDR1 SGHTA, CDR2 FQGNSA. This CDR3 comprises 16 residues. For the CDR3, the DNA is TGTGCCAGCAGCTGGGGGCAAGGAGGGGCTCTACGGGAGCAGTACTTC. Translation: CASSWGQGGALREQYF.

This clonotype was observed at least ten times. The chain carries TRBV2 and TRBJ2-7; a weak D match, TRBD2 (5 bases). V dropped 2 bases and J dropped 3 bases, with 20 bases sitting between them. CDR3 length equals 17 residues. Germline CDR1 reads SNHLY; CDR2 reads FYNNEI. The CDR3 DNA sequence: TGTGCCAGCAGTGAAAGAGGGCTAGTTCTCCGTTTCTACGAGCAGTACTTC. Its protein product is CASSERGLVLRFYEQYF. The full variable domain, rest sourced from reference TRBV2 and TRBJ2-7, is EPEVTQTPSHQVTQMGQEVILRCVPISNHLYFYWYRQILGQKVEFLVSFYNNEISEKSEIFDDQFSVERPDGSNFTLKIRSTKLEDSAMYFCASSERGLVLRFYEQYFGPGTRLTVT.

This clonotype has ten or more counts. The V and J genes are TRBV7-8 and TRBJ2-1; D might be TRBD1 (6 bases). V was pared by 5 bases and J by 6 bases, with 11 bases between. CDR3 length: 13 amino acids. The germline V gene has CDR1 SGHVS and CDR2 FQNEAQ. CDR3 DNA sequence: TGTGCCAGCAGCCTAGGGGGATCCAATGAGCAGTTCTTC. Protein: CASSLGGSNEQFF.

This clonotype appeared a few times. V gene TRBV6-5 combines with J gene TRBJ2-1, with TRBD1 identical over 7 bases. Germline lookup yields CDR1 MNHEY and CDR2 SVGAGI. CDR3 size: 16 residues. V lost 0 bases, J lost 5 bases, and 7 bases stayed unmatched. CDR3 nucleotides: TGTGCCAGCAGTTACTCGACAGGGTTAGGACACAATGAGCAGTTCTTC. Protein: CASSYSTGLGHNEQFF.

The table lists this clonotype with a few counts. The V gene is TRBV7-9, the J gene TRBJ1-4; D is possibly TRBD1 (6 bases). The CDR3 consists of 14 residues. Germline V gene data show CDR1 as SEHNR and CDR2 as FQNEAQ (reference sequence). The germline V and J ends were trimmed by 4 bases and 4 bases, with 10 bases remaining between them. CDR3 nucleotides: TGTGCCAGCAGCTCGGACAGCTATAATGAAAAACTGTTTTTT. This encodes CASSSDSYNEKLFF.

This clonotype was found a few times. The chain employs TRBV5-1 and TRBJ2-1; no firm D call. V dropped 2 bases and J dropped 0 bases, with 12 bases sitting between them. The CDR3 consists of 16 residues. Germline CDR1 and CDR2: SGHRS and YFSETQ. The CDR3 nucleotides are TGCGCCAGCAGCTTAGTGTTCGACGGCTCCTACAATGAGCAGTTCTTC. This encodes CASSLVFDGSYNEQFF.

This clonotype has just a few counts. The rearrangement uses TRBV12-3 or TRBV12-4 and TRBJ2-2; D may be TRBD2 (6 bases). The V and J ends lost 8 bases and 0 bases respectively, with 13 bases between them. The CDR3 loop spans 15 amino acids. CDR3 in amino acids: CASLPLATNTGELFF. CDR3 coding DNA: TGTGCCAGCCTCCCACTAGCCACGAACACCGGGGAGCTGTTTTTT.

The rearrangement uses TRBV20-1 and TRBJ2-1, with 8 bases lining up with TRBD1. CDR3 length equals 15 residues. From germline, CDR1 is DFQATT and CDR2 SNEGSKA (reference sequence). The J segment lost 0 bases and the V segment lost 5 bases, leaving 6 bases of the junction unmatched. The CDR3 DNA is TGCAGTGCTGCGACAGGGGACCCCTCCTACAATGAGCAGTTCTTC. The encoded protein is CSAATGDPSYNEQFF.

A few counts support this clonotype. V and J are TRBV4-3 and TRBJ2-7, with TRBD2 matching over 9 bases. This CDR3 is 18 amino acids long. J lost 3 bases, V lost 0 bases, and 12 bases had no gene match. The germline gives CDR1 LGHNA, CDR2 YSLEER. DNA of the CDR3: TGCGCCAGCAGCCAAGAAAGGGGAGTAGCGGGAGATGGCTACGAGCAGTACTTC. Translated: CASSQERGVAGDGYEQYF.

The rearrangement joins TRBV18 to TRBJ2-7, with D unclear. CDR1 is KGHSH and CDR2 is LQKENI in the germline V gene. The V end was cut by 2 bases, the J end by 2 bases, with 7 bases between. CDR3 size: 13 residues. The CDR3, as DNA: TGTGCCAGCTCACCAGGGGATGCCTACGAGCAGTACTTC. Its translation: CASSPGDAYEQYF.

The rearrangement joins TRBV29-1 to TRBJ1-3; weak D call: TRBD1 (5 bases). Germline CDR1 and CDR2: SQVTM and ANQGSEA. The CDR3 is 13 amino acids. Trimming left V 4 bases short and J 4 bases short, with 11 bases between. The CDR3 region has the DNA TGCAGCGTTGGGGCAGGGCCCGGAAACACCATATATTTT. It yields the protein CSVGAGPGNTIYF.

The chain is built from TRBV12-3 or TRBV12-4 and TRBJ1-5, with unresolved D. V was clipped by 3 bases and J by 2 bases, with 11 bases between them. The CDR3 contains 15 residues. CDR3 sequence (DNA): TGTGCCAGCAGTTTGGGAAACGAAGGCAATCAGCCCCAGCATTTT. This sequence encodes CASSLGNEGNQPQHF.

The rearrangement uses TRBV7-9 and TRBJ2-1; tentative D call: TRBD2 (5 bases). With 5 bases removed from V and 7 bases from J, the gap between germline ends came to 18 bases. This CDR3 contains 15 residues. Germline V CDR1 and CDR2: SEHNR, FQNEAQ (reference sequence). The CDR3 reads CASSQPTKEENEQFF. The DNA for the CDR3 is TGTGCCAGCAGCCAACCCACGAAGGAGGAGAATGAGCAGTTCTTC.

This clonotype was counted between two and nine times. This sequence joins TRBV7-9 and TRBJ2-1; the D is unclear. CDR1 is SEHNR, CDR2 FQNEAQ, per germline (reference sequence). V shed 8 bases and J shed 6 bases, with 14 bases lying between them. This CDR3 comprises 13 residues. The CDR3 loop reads CASSNRWVNEQFF. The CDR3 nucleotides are TGTGCCAGCTCGAATCGCTGGGTCAATGAGCAGTTCTTC.

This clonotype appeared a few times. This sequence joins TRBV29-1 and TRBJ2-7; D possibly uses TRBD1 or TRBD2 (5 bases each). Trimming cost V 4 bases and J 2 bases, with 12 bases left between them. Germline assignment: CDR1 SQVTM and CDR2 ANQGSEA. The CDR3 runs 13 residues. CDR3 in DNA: TGCAGCGTTGTCGGGGCATTAGCCTACGAGCAGTACTTC. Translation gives CSVVGALAYEQYF.

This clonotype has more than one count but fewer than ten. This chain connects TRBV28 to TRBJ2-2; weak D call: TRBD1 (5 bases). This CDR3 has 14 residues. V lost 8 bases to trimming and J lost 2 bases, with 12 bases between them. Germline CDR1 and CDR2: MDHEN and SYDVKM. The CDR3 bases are TGTGCCAGCCTCAGGGATCGTAACACCGGGGAGCTGTTTTTT. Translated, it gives CASLRDRNTGELFF.

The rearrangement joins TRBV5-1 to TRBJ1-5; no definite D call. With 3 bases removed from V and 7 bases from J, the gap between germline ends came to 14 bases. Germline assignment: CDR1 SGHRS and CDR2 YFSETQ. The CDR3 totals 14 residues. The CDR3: CASSSTGIGQPQHF. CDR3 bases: TGCGCCAGCAGCTCAACCGGAATCGGGCAGCCCCAGCATTTT.

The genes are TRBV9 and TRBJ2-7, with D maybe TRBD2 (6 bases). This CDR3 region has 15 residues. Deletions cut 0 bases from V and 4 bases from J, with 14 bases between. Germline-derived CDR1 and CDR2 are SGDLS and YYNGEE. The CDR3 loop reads CASSVVGDWEYEQYF. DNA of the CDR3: TGTGCCAGCAGCGTAGTGGGGGACTGGGAATACGAGCAGTACTTC.

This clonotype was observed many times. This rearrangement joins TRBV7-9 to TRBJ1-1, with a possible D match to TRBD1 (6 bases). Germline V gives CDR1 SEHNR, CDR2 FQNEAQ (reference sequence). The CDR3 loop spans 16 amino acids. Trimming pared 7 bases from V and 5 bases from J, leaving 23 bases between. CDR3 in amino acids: CASNPTRGGGKTEAFF. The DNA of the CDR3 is TGTGCCAGCAACCCGACCCGAGGGGGTGGTAAAACTGAAGCTTTCTTT.

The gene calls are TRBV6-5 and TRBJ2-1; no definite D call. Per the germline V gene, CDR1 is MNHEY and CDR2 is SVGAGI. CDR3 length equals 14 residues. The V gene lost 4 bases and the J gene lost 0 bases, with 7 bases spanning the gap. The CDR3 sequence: CASSFRSSYNEQFF. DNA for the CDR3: TGTGCCAGCAGTTTCAGGAGCTCCTACAATGAGCAGTTCTTC.